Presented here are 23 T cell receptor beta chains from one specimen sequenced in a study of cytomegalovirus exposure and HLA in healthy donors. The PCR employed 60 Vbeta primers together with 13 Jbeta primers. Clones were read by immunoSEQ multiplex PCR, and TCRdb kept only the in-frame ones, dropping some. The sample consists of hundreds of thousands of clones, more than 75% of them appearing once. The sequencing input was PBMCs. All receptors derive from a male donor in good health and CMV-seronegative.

For the CDR3, the DNA is TGTGCCAGCACCGTGGACAGGGGTTCTTCTGTATCTGGAAACACCATATATTTT. Translation gives CASTVDRGSSVSGNTIYF. This chain connects TRBV27 to TRBJ1-3; the match to TRBD1 covers 9 bases. Germline CDR1 and CDR2: MNHEY and SMNVEV (reference sequence). V shed 7 bases and J 1 base; nucleotides not matched to a gene: 14. This CDR3 region has 18 residues.

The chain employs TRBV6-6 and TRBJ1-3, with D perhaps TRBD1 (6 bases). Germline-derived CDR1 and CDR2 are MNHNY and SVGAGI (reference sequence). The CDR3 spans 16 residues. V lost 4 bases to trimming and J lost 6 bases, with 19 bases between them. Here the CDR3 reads CASSSGAVNWANTIYF. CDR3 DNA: TGTGCCAGCAGTTCAGGGGCGGTAAATTGGGCAAACACCATATATTTT.

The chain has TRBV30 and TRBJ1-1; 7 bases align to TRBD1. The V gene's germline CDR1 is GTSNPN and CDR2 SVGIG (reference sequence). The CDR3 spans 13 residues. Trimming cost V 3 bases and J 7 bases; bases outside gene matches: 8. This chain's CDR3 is CAWRDSGGGEAFF. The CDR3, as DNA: TGTGCCTGGAGGGACTCAGGGGGAGGTGAAGCTTTCTTT.

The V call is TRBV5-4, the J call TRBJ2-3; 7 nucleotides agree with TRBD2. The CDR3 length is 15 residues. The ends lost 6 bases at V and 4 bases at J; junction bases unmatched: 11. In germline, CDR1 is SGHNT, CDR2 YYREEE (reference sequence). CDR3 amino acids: CASTDGEGHPDTQYF. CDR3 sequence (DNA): TGTGCCAGCACCGACGGGGAGGGCCACCCAGATACGCAGTATTTT.

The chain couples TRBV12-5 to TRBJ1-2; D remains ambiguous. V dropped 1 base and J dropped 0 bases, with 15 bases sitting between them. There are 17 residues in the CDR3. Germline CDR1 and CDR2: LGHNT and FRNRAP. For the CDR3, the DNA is TGTGCTAGTGGTTTGGGCTGGGAGCCCGCGTCTAACTATGGCTACACCTTC. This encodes CASGLGWEPASNYGYTF. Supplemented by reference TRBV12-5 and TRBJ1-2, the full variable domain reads DARVTQTPRHKVTEMGQEVTMRCQPILGHNTVFWYRQTMMQGLELLAYFRNRAPLDDSGMPKDRFSAEMPDATLATLKIQPSEPRDSAVYFCASGLGWEPASNYGYTFGSGTRLTVV.

The CDR3 loop reads CASSYQTSGWTGELFF. CDR3 in DNA: TGTGCCAGCAGCTACCAAACTAGCGGTTGGACCGGGGAGCTGTTTTTT. The chain couples TRBV5-6 to TRBJ2-2, with 8 bases identical to TRBD2. CDR1 and CDR2 (germline): SGHDT, YYEEEE. The CDR3 length is 16 residues. Trimming at V came to 3 bases and at J to 5 bases, leaving 9 bases not matched to a gene.

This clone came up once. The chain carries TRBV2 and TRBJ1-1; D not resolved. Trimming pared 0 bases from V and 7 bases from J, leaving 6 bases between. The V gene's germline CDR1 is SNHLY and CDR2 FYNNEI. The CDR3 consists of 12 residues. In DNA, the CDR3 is TGTGCCAGCAGTGAAGCACGAGTTGAAGCTTTCTTT. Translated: CASSEARVEAFF. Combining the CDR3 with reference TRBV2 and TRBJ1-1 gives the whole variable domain EPEVTQTPSHQVTQMGQEVILRCVPISNHLYFYWYRQILGQKVEFLVSFYNNEISEKSEIFDDQFSVERPDGSNFTLKIRSTKLEDSAMYFCASSEARVEAFFGQGTRLTVV.

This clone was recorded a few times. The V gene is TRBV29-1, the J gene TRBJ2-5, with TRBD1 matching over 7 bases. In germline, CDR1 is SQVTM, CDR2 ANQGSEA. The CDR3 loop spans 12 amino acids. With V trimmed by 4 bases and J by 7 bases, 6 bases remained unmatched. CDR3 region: CSVVRGPLTQYF. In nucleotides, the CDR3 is TGCAGCGTTGTGAGGGGGCCCCTGACCCAGTACTTC.

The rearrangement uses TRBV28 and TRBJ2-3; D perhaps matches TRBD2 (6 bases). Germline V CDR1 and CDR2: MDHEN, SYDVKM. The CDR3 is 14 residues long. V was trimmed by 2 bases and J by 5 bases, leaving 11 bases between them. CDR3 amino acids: CASSLPGVKDTQYF. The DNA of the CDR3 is TGTGCCAGCAGTTTACCGGGAGTAAAAGATACGCAGTATTTT.

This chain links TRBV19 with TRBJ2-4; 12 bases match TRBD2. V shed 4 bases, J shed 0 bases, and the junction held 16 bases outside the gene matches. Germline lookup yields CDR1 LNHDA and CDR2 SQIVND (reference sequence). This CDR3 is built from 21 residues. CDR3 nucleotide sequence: TGTGCCAGTAGTACAGAGATCCCTAGCGGGAGGGCGGGGGTAGCCAAAAACATTCAGTACTTC. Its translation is CASSTEIPSGRAGVAKNIQYF.

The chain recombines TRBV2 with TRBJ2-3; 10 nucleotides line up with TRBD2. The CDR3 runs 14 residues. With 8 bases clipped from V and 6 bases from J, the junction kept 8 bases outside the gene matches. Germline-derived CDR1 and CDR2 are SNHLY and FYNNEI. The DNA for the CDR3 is TGTGCCAGCGAGCTAGCGGGAGCCCTTGATACGCAGTATTTT. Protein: CASELAGALDTQYF.

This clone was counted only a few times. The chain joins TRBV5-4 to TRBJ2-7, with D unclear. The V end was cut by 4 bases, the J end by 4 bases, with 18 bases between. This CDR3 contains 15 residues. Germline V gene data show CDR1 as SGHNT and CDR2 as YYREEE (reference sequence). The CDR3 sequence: CASSPRSIAGYEQYF. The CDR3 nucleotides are TGTGCCAGCAGCCCCAGAAGTATAGCTGGGTACGAGCAGTACTTC.

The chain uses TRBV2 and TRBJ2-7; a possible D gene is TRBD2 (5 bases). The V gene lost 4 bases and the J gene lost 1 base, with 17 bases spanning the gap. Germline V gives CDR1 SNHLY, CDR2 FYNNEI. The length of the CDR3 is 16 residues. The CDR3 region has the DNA TGTGCCAGCAGTGGCCGGGGAGCGGTAATGTCCTACGAGCAGTACTTC. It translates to CASSGRGAVMSYEQYF.

As DNA, the CDR3 is TGTGCCCCCGGCCTAGCGGGAGGACCCGGGGGCACAGATACGCAGTATTTT. It codes for CAPGLAGGPGGTDTQYF. The rearrangement links TRBV27 to TRBJ2-3; 11 nucleotides agree with TRBD2. The CDR3 loop spans 17 amino acids. V lost 11 bases, J lost 1 base, and 14 bases stayed unmatched. Germline assignment: CDR1 MNHEY and CDR2 SMNVEV (reference sequence).

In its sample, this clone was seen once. This CDR3 is CASSSRQGATNYGYTF. CDR3 nucleotides: TGTGCCAGCAGCTCTCGTCAGGGGGCGACTAACTATGGCTACACCTTC. The V gene is TRBV13, the J gene TRBJ1-2, with 8 bases fitting TRBD1. Germline CDR1 is PRHDT and CDR2 is FYEKMQ (reference sequence). The CDR3 is made up of 16 amino acids. The V and J ends lost 4 bases and 0 bases, in that order; junction bases with no gene match: 7. The full variable domain, completed using reference TRBV13 and TRBJ1-2, is AAGVIQSPRHLIKEKRETATLKCYPIPRHDTVYWYQQGPGQDPQFLISFYEKMQSDKGSIPDRFSAQQFSDYHSELNMSSLELGDSALYFCASSSRQGATNYGYTFGSGTRLTVV.

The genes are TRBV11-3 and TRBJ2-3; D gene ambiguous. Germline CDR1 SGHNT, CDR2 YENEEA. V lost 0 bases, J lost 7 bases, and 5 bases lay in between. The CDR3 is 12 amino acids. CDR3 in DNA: TGTGCCAGCAGCTTAGATCAGTATACGCAGTATTTT. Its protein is CASSLDQYTQYF.

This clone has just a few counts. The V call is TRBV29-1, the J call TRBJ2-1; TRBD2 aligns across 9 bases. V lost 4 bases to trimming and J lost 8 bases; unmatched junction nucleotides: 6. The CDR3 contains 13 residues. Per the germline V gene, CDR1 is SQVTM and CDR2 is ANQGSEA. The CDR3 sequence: CSVGREGHHEQFF. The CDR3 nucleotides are TGCAGCGTTGGGCGGGAGGGCCACCATGAGCAGTTCTTC.

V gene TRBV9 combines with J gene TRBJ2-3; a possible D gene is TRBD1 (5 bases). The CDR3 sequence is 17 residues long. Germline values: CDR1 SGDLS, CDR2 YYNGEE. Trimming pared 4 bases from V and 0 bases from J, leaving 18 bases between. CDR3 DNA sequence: TGTGCCAGCAGCTCAAGCTCCCTCAGGGTGAGCACAGATACGCAGTATTTT. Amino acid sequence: CASSSSSLRVSTDTQYF.

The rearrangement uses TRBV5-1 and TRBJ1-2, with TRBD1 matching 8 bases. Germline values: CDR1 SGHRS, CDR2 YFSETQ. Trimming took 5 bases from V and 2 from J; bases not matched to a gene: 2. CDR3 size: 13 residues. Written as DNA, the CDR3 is TGCGCCAGCAGGCGGACAGGGAACTATGGCTACACCTTC. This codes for CASRRTGNYGYTF.

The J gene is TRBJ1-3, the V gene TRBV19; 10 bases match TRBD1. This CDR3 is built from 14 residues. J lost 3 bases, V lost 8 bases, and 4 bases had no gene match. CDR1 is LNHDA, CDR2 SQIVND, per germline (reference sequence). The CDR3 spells CASLRDRGGNTIYF. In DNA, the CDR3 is TGTGCCAGTCTCCGGGACAGGGGTGGAAACACCATATATTTT.

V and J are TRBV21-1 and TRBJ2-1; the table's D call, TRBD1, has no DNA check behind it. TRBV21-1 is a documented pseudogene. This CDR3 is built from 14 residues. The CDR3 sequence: CASSDRDNYNEQFF. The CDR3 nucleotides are TGTGCCAGCAGCGACCGGGACAACTACAATGAGCAGTTCTTC.

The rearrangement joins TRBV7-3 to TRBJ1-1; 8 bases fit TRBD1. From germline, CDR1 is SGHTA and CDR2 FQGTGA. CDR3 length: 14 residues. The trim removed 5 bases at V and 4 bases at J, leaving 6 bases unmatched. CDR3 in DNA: TGTGCCAGCAGCCCGTCGACAGGGGCCACTGAAGCTTTCTTT. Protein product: CASSPSTGATEAFF. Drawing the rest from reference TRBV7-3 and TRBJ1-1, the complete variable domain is GAGVSQTPSNKVTEKGKYVELRCDPISGHTALYWYRQSLGQGPEFLIYFQGTGAADDSGLPNDRFFAVRPEGSVSTLKIQRTERGDSAVYLCASSPSTGATEAFFGQGTRLTVV.

CDR3 residues: CASSLEMTYGYTF. In DNA, the CDR3 is TGTGCCAGCAGCTTGGAGATGACTTACGGCTACACCTTC. The J gene is TRBJ1-2, the V gene TRBV5-6; no clear D. Trimming left V 0 bases short and J 8 bases short, with 11 bases between. CDR1 is SGHDT, CDR2 YYEEEE, per germline. This CDR3 comprises 13 residues.